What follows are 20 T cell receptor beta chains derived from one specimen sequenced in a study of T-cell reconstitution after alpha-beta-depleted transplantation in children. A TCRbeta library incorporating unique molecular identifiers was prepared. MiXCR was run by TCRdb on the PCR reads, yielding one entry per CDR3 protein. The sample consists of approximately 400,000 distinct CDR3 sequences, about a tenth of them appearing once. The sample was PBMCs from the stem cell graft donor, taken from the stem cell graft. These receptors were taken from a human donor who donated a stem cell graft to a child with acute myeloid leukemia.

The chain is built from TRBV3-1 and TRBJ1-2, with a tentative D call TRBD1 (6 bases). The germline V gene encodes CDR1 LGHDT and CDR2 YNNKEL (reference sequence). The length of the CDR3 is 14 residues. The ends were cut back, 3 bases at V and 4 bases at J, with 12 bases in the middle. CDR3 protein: CASSHRGLTYGYTF. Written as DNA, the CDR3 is TGTGCCAGCAGCCACCGGGGGCTCACCTATGGCTACACCTTC. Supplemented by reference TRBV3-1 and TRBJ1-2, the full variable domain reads DTAVSQTPKYLVTQMGNDKSIKCEQNLGHDTMYWYKQDSKKFLKIMFSYNNKELIINETVPNRFSPKSPDKAHLNLHINSLELGDSAVYFCASSHRGLTYGYTFGSGTRLTVV.

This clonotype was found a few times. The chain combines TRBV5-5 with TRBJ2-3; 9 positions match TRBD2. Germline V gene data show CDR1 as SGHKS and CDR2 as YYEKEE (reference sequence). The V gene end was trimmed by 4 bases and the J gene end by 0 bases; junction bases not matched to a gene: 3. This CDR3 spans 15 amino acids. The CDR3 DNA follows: TGTGCCAGCAGCCCTAGCGGGACTAGCACAGATACGCAGTATTTT. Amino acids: CASSPSGTSTDTQYF.

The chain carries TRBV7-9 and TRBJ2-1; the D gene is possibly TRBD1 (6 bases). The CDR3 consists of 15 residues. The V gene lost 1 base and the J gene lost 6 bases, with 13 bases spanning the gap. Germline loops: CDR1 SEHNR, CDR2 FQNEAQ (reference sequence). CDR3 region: CASSLGAQGTNEQFF. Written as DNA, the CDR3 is TGTGCCAGCAGCTTAGGGGCGCAGGGGACCAATGAGCAGTTCTTC.

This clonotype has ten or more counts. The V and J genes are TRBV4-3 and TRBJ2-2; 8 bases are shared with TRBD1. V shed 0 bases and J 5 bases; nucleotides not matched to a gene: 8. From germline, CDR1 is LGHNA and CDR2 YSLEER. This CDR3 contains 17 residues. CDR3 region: CASSQEWQGAQTGELFF. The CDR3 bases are TGCGCCAGCAGCCAAGAGTGGCAGGGGGCGCAAACCGGGGAGCTGTTTTTT.

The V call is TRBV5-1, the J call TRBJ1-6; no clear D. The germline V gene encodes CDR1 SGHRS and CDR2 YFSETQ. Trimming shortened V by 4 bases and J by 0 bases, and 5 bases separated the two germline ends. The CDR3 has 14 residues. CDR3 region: CASSPTSYNSPLHF. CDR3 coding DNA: TGCGCCAGCAGCCCCACCTCCTATAATTCACCCCTCCACTTT.

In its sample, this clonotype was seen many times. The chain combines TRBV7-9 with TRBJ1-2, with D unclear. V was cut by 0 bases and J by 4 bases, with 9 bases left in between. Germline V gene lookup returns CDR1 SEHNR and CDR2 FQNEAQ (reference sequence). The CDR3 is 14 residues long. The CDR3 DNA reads TGTGCCAGCAGCTTAGCGCGTCTGAGCTATGGCTACACCTTC. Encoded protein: CASSLARLSYGYTF.

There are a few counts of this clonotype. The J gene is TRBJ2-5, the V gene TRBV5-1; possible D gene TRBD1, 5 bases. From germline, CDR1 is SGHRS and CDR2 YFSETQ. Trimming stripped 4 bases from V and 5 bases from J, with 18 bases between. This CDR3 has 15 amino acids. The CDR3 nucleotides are TGCGCCAGCAGCCAAGGACACCCGGAGTTGGAGACCCAGTACTTC. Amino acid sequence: CASSQGHPELETQYF.

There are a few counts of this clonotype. CDR3 protein: CSASPTLGWQETQYF. DNA of the CDR3: TGCAGTGCTAGTCCCACCCTAGGGTGGCAAGAGACCCAGTACTTC. The chain combines TRBV20-1 with TRBJ2-5; unclear D gene. The germline V gene encodes CDR1 DFQATT and CDR2 SNEGSKA (reference sequence). The CDR3 contains 15 residues. Trimming took off 3 bases at V and 2 bases at J, with 16 bases between the two ends.

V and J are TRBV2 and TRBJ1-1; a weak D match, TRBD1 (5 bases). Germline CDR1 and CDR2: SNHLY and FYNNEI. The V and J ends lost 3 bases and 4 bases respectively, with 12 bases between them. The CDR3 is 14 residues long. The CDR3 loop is CASSDLTATTEAFF. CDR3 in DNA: TGTGCCAGCAGTGACCTGACAGCAACCACTGAAGCTTTCTTT.

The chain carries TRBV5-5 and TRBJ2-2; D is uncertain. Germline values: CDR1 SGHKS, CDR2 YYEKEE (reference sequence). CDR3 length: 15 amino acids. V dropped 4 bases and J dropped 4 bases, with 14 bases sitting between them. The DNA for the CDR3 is TGTGCCAGCAGCCCCGGTGGATTTAGCACCGGGGAGCTGTTTTTT. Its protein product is CASSPGGFSTGELFF.

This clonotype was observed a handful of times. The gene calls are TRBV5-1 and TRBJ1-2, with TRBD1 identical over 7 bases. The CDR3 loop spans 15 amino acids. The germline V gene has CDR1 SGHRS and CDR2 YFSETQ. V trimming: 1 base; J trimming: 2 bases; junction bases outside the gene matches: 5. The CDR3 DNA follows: TGCGCCAGCAGCTTGACAGGGGAGATCAACTATGGCTACACCTTC. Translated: CASSLTGEINYGYTF.

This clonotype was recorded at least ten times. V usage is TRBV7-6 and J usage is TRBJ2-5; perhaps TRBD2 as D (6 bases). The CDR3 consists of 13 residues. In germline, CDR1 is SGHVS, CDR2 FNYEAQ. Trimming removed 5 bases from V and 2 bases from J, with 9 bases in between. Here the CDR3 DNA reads TGTGCCAGCAGCCGAAGCGGGCAAGAGACCCAGTACTTC. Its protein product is CASSRSGQETQYF. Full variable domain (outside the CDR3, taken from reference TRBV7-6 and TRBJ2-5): GAGVSQSPRYKVTKRGQDVALRCDPISGHVSLYWYRQALGQGPEFLTYFNYEAQQDKSGLPNDRFSAERPEGSISTLTIQRTEQRDSAMYRCASSRSGQETQYFGPGTRLLVL.

CDR3 in amino acids: CSAQPGTTGNTIYF. The CDR3 DNA sequence: TGCAGTGCTCAACCCGGGACAACTGGAAACACCATATATTTT. The chain has TRBV20-1 and TRBJ1-3, with TRBD1 as a possible D gene (6 bases). This CDR3 is built from 14 residues. V was shortened by 5 bases and J by 2 bases, with 13 bases between the two germline ends. The germline gives CDR1 DFQATT, CDR2 SNEGSKA (reference sequence).

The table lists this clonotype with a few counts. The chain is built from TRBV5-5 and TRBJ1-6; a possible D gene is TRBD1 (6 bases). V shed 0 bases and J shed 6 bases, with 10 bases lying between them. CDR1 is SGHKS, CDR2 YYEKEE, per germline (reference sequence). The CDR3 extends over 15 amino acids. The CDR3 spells CASSLVGGRNSPLHF. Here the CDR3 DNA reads TGTGCCAGCAGCTTGGTCGGGGGCCGTAATTCACCCCTCCACTTT.

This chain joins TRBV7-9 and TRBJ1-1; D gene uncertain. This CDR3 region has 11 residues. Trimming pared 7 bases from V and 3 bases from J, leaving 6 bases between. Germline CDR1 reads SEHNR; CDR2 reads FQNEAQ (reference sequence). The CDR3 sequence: CASTPDTEAFF. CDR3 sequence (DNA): TGTGCCAGCACCCCAGACACTGAAGCTTTCTTT.

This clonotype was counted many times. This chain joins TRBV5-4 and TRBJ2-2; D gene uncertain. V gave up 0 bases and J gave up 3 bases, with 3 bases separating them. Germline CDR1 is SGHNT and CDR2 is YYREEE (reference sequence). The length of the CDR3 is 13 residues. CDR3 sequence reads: CASSLGHTGELFF. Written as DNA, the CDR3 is TGTGCCAGCAGCTTGGGGCACACCGGGGAGCTGTTTTTT.

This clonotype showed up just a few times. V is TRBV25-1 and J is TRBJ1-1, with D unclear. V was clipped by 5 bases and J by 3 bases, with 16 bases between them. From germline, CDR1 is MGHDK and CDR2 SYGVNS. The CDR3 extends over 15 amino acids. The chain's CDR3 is CASSSVQSGDTEAFF. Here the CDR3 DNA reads TGTGCCAGCAGTAGTGTGCAGTCTGGGGACACTGAAGCTTTCTTT.

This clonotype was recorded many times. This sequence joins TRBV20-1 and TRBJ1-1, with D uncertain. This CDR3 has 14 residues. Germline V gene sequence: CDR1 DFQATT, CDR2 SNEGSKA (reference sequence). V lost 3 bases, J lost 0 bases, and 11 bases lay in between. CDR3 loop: CSARARGMNTEAFF. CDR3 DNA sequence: TGCAGTGCTAGGGCCAGAGGGATGAACACTGAAGCTTTCTTT.

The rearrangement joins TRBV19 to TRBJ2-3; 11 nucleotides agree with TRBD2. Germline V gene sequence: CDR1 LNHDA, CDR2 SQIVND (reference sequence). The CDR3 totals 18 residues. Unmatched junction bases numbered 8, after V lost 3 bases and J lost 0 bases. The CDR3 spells CASSIGTSGQLSTDTQYF. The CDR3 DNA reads TGTGCCAGTAGTATCGGGACTAGCGGACAACTTAGCACAGATACGCAGTATTTT.

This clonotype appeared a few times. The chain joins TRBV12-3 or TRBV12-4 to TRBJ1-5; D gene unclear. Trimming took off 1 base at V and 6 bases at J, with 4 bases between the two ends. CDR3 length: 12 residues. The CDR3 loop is CASSLGVQPQHF. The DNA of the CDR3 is TGTGCCAGCAGTTTAGGGGTTCAGCCCCAGCATTTT.